This T cell receptor beta chain stems from a study of blood T cell repertoires in COVID-19. Study-wide background: Collection of acute and convalescent COVID-19 samples took place in the United States, Italy and Spain. T cells, B-cell-depleted T cells, or PBMCs provided the cDNA or gDNA that served as material.

In the study's own analysis: From reference gene primer amplification, estimates of nucleated cell counts were derived. Only in-frame clones appear in the TCRdb table, and some are missing; sequencing was by immunoSEQ multiplex PCR. V, J and clone size were drawn from that table, and D and trimming were deduced from the DNA. The sample carries some 94,000 clones, 70% to 90% recorded once. V was clipped by 3 bases and J by 4 bases, with 9 bases between them. The CDR3 extends over 13 amino acids. The Seattle site enrolled patients during active infection and followed them longitudinally. V is TRBV12-3 or TRBV12-4 and J is TRBJ1-2; no reliable D call. This sequence was found in a woman aged 55-75 years with COVID-19, enrolled during active disease. Sequenced material: peripheral blood. In DNA, the CDR3 is TGTGCCAGCAGTTTCCGGGGAACCTATGGCTACACCTTC. Its protein is CASSFRGTYGYTF.